This T cell receptor (beta chain) was documented in a study of blood T cell repertoires in COVID-19. In the study overall: Sites in the United States, Italy and Spain provided acute and convalescent COVID-19 samples. Nucleic acid was either cDNA or gDNA, and it came from T cells, B-cell-depleted T cells, or PBMCs.

In the original workflow: Estimation of nucleated cell counts relied on the amplification of reference gene primers. Sequencing used immunoSEQ multiplex PCR; TCRdb keeps in-frame clones, though not all of them. The V and J calls and the clone size are those of that table, but D and trimming were determined from the DNA. The sample contains 200,000 to 300,000 clones, 70% to 85% of which appear only once. CDR3 length: 14 amino acids. CDR1 is SGHAT and CDR2 is FQNNGV in the germline V gene. Trimming shortened V by 3 bases and J by 1 base, and 9 bases separated the two germline ends. This TCR derives from a man aged 35 to 55 who had recovered from COVID-19. Sequencing was performed on peripheral blood. V usage is TRBV11-2 and J usage is TRBJ1-1; D remains unclear. Written as DNA, the CDR3 is TGTGCCAGCAGCTTGAACGGAGGGAACACTGAAGCTTTCTTT. Protein product: CASSLNGGNTEAFF.